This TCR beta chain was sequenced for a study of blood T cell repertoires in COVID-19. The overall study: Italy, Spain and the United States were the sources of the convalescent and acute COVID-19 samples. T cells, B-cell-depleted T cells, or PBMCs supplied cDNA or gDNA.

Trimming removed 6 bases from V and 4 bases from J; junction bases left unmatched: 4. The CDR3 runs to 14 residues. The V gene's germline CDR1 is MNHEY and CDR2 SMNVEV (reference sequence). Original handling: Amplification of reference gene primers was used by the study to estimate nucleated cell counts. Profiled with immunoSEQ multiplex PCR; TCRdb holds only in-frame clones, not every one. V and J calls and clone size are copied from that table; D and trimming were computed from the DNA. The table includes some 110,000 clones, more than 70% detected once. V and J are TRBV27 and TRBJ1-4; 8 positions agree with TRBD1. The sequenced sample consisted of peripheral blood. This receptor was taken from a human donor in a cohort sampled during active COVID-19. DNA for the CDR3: TGTGCCAGCAGCCCGGACAGGGTTAATGAAAAACTGTTTTTT. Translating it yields CASSPDRVNEKLFF.